The present TCR beta chain was sequenced within a study of OX40 agonist ivuxolimab in advanced cancers. The sample holds one count of this clone. Clones were read by immunoSEQ multiplex PCR, and TCRdb kept only the in-frame ones, dropping some. The repertoire consists of about 18,000 clones, with approximately 78% occurring once and the leading ten covering approximately 14%. V was cut by 4 bases and J by 4 bases, with 19 bases left in between. The length of the CDR3 is 16 residues. Per the germline V gene, CDR1 is LGHNA and CDR2 is YSLEER. The receptor was derived from an adult with an advanced solid tumor such as melanoma, head and neck, liver or kidney cancer. The specimen comprised CD4+ or CD8+ T cells sorted from blood, sampled in a trial of the OX40 agonist ivuxolimab. The genes are TRBV4-3 and TRBJ1-2; D remains ambiguous. For the CDR3, the DNA is TGCGCCAGCAGCCGCGGGTCAGAGGGTAACCTCTATGGCTACACCTTC. Amino acids: CASSRGSEGNLYGYTF.